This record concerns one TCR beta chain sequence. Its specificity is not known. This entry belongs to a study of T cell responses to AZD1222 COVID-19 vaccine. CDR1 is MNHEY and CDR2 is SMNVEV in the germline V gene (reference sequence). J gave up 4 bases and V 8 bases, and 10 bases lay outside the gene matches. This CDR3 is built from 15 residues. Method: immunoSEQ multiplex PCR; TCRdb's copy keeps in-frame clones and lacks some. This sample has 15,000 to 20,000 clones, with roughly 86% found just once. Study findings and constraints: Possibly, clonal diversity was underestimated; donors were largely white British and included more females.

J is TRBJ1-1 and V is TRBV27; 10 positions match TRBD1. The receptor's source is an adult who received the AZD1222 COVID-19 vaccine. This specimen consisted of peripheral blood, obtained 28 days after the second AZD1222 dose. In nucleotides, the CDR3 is TGTGCCAGCCCATCCTTAGGGACAGGGGTCACTGAAGCTTTCTTT. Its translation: CASPSLGTGVTEAFF.